The rows below give T cell receptor beta chains drawn from one sample of a study of cytomegalovirus exposure and HLA in healthy donors. TCRdb keeps only in-frame clones here, not all; method: immunoSEQ multiplex PCR. The sample comprises about 200,000 clones, approximately 80% of which are singletons, and roughly an eighth rests with the top ten. Sequenced input: PBMCs. Every receptor here comes from a woman younger than 45 in good health and CMV-seropositive. Both conserved end residues are part of each CDR3. D genes are given only for firm matches. Clone size appears in some rows only: once, few, many, or a class for an expanded clone.

clone size	CDR3 length	D gene	V gene	J gene	CDR3 DNA	CDR3 protein
-	14	-	TRBV28	TRBJ1-3	TGTGCCAGCAGTCGTACTGGCTCTGGAAACACCATATATTTT	CASSRTGSGNTIYF
-	15	TRBD2	TRBV5-1	TRBJ2-7	TGCGCCAGCAGCCTGAGTAGCGGGAGCCTTTACGAGCAGTACTTC	CASSLSSGSLYEQYF
-	15	TRBD2	TRBV7-9	TRBJ2-2	TGTGCCAGCAGCTTCGGGATAGCGGGCACCGGGGAGCTGTTTTTT	CASSFGIAGTGELFF
-	11	-	TRBV5-6	TRBJ2-3	TGTGCCAGCACTCGCACAGATACGCAGTATTTT	CASTRTDTQYF
-	14	TRBD2	TRBV12-5	TRBJ2-7	TGTGCTAGTGGGTCGGGACTAGAAACCTACGAGCAGTACTTC	CASGSGLETYEQYF
-	17	-	TRBV25-1	TRBJ2-2	TGTGCCAGCAGTGAAATTGTGGGAGGTCCGAACACCGGGGAGCTGTTTTTT	CASSEIVGGPNTGELFF
-	12	-	TRBV28	TRBJ1-2	TGTGCCAGCAGTCGAACAGTATATGGCTACACCTTC	CASSRTVYGYTF
-	12	-	TRBV27	TRBJ2-7	TGTGCCAGCAGTTTAAAGCAGGGGGAGCAGTACTTC	CASSLKQGEQYF
-	13	-	TRBV5-4	TRBJ2-7	TGTGCCAGCAGCTTGGACGGGACCTACGAGCAGTACTTC	CASSLDGTYEQYF
-	15	TRBD2	TRBV27	TRBJ2-1	TGTGCCAGCAGGACCCTAGCGGGAGGGCTAGGTGAGCAGTTCTTC	CASRTLAGGLGEQFF
once	14	-	TRBV7-8	TRBJ1-5	TGTGCCAGCAGCCCTATACAGGGCGATCAGCCCCAGCATTTT	CASSPIQGDQPQHF
-	12	TRBD1	TRBV28	TRBJ2-7	TGTGCCAGCGAGCAGGGGGCCGACGAGCAGTACTTC	CASEQGADEQYF
-	10	-	TRBV20-1	TRBJ1-1	TGCAGTGCTAGGGGCGAGGAAGCTTTCTTT	CSARGEEAFF
-	15	-	TRBV5-1	TRBJ2-7	TGCGCCAGCAGTGGTGCGAGGAACTTCGGCTACGAGCAGTACTTC	CASSGARNFGYEQYF
-	11	-	TRBV2	TRBJ2-4	TGTGCCAGCACTGTTGAAAACATTCAGTACTTC	CASTVENIQYF
-	13	-	TRBV5-5	TRBJ1-2	TGTGCCAGCAGCTTGAGCTTTAACTATGGCTACACCTTC	CASSLSFNYGYTF
-	13	-	TRBV6-1	TRBJ1-3	TGTGCCAGCAGTGAGCGGCCGGCGGACACCATATATTTT	CASSERPADTIYF
-	15	TRBD1	TRBV5-1	TRBJ2-7	TGCGCCAGCAGCTTGGGGACAGGGGTTTTCTACGAGCAGTACTTC	CASSLGTGVFYEQYF
-	14	TRBD1	TRBV28	TRBJ2-2	TGTGCCAGCAGCGACAGGGGAGTCACCGGGGAGCTGTTTTTT	CASSDRGVTGELFF
-	15	TRBD1	TRBV11-2	TRBJ1-1	TGTGCCAGCAGCTCGTTGTACAGGGGTTATACTGAAGCTTTCTTT	CASSSLYRGYTEAFF
few	16	TRBD1	TRBV19	TRBJ1-2	TGTGCCAGTAGTCCCCTCGGGCAGGGGGCTGACTATGGCTACACCTTC	CASSPLGQGADYGYTF